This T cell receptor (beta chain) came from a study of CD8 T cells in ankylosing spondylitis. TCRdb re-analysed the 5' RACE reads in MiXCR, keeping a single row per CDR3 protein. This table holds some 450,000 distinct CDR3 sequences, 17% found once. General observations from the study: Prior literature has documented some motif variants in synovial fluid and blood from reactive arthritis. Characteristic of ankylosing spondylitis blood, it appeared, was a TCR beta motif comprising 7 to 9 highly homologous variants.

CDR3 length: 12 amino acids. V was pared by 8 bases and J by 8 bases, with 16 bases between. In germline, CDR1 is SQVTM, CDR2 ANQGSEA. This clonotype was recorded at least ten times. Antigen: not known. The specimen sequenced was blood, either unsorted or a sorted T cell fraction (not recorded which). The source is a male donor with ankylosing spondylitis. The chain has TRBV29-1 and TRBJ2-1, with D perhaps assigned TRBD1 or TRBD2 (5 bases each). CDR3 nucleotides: TGCAGCACTAGACAGACTCGCGATGAGCAGTTCTTC. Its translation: CSTRQTRDEQFF.